This is a list of T cell receptor beta chains from one sample in a study of blood T cell repertoires in COVID-19. Profiling relied on immunoSEQ multiplex PCR, and the TCRdb table lists in-frame clones only, not all of them. Among some 80,000 clones listed, roughly 90% were seen once. Input material: peripheral blood. Receptor source: a human donor in a cohort sampled during active COVID-19. The CDR3 runs from the conserved cysteine through the conserved F or W. A D gene is named only where the DNA matches it firmly. Size is omitted from some rows. Given values are once, few, many or a class for expanded clones.

clone_size: NA; v_call: TRBV5-1; d_call: TRBD1; j_call: TRBJ2-3; cdr3_nt: TGCGCCAGCAGCACTGGACAGGCGAGGGCAGATACGCAGTATTTT; cdr3_aa: CASSTGQARADTQYF
clone_size: NA; v_call: TRBV2; d_call: NA; j_call: TRBJ2-6; cdr3_nt: TGTGCCAGCGGAAGCCGAGGAAGTGGGGCCAACGTCCTGACTTTC; cdr3_aa: CASGSRGSGANVLTF
clone_size: NA; v_call: TRBV29-1; d_call: NA; j_call: TRBJ2-3; cdr3_nt: TGCAGCGTTGTCCATTTACAGGGTGTGGGGTATTTT; cdr3_aa: CSVVHLQGVGYF
clone_size: medium-sized; v_call: TRBV4-1; d_call: NA; j_call: TRBJ2-5; cdr3_nt: TGCGCCAGCAGCCAAGATCCGGGCTTCCAGGGTTCAGAGACCCAGTACTTC; cdr3_aa: CASSQDPGFQGSETQYF
clone_size: NA; v_call: TRBV30; d_call: TRBD2; j_call: TRBJ2-4; cdr3_nt: TGTGCCTGGAGTTTCCAGACTAGCGGGAGGACGTCCAAAAACATTCAGTACTTC; cdr3_aa: CAWSFQTSGRTSKNIQYF
clone_size: NA; v_call: TRBV7-7; d_call: NA; j_call: TRBJ2-2; cdr3_nt: TGTGCCAGCAGCCGCGGGGTCACCGGGGAGCTGTTTTTT; cdr3_aa: CASSRGVTGELFF
clone_size: NA; v_call: TRBV4-2; d_call: TRBD1; j_call: TRBJ2-7; cdr3_nt: TGTGCCAGCAGCCAGAGTAGACAGGGGGCCTACGAGCAGTACTTC; cdr3_aa: CASSQSRQGAYEQYF
clone_size: once; v_call: TRBV7-6; d_call: TRBD1; j_call: TRBJ1-1; cdr3_nt: TGTGCCAGCGCAGTTACCTGGGGACAGAGGCCAAATGAGTGGACTGAAGCTTTCTTT; cdr3_aa: CASAVTWGQRPNEWTEAFF
clone_size: NA; v_call: TRBV6-5; d_call: NA; j_call: TRBJ2-1; cdr3_nt: TGTGCCAGCAGTTACGAGCCGAGGAGCTCCTACAATGAGCAGTTCTTC; cdr3_aa: CASSYEPRSSYNEQFF
clone_size: NA; v_call: TRBV6-5; d_call: NA; j_call: TRBJ2-4; cdr3_nt: TGTGCCAGCAGTACAGGACAGTCCCGAAACATTCAGTACTTC; cdr3_aa: CASSTGQSRNIQYF
clone_size: NA; v_call: TRBV10-1; d_call: NA; j_call: TRBJ2-3; cdr3_nt: TGCGCCAGCAGTGGTTCAGCGGGAGATACGCAGTATTTT; cdr3_aa: CASSGSAGDTQYF
clone_size: NA; v_call: TRBV5-5; d_call: TRBD1; j_call: TRBJ1-5; cdr3_nt: TGTGCCAGCAGCTTGGCCCTCAGGGGGCGTAATCAGCCCCAGCATTTT; cdr3_aa: CASSLALRGRNQPQHF
clone_size: NA; v_call: TRBV5-1; d_call: TRBD1; j_call: TRBJ2-2; cdr3_nt: TGCGCCAGCAGCCAAGGGACAGGGGACACCGGGGAGCTGTTTTTT; cdr3_aa: CASSQGTGDTGELFF
clone_size: NA; v_call: TRBV30; d_call: NA; j_call: TRBJ1-5; cdr3_nt: TGTGCCTGGTCCGCCGGAGTACTCAATCAGCCCCAGCATTTT; cdr3_aa: CAWSAGVLNQPQHF
clone_size: NA; v_call: TRBV7-9; d_call: NA; j_call: TRBJ1-2; cdr3_nt: TGTGCCAGCAGCGCATCCTCAGGAATCTATGGCTACACCTTC; cdr3_aa: CASSASSGIYGYTF
clone_size: NA; v_call: TRBV5-5; d_call: TRBD1; j_call: TRBJ2-1; cdr3_nt: TGTGCCAGCAGCAGGGCAGGGGGAGATGAGCAGTTCTTC; cdr3_aa: CASSRAGGDEQFF
clone_size: NA; v_call: TRBV28; d_call: NA; j_call: TRBJ2-7; cdr3_nt: TGTGCCAGCAGTTTATCGCGGGGACAGCAGTACTTC; cdr3_aa: CASSLSRGQQYF
clone_size: few; v_call: TRBV18; d_call: TRBD1; j_call: TRBJ2-3; cdr3_nt: TGTGCCAGCTCACACGGGACAGGGGGCAAGGATACGCAGTATTTT; cdr3_aa: CASSHGTGGKDTQYF
clone_size: NA; v_call: TRBV6-2/TRBV6-3; d_call: TRBD2; j_call: TRBJ2-7; cdr3_nt: TGTGCCAGCAGTCCGCCTCCTAGCGGGAGTTCAAGAGAGCAGTACTTC; cdr3_aa: CASSPPPSGSSREQYF
clone_size: NA; v_call: TRBV5-8; d_call: NA; j_call: TRBJ2-3; cdr3_nt: TGTGCCAGCAGCCGGACTAGGGGGTGGACAGATACGCAGTATTTT; cdr3_aa: CASSRTRGWTDTQYF
clone_size: NA; v_call: TRBV5-1; d_call: TRBD2; j_call: TRBJ2-5; cdr3_nt: TGCGCCAGCAGCTTGGGCGGGGGGATCCAAGAGACCCAGTACTTC; cdr3_aa: CASSLGGGIQETQYF
clone_size: NA; v_call: TRBV7-2; d_call: NA; j_call: TRBJ2-5; cdr3_nt: TGTGCCAGCAGCTTAGATGGGGGGTTGGAGACCCAGTACTTC; cdr3_aa: CASSLDGGLETQYF
clone_size: NA; v_call: TRBV18; d_call: TRBD1; j_call: TRBJ1-1; cdr3_nt: TGTGCCAGCTCACCACTCCCCACGGGACAGGGGCCCGGAGCTTTCTTT; cdr3_aa: CASSPLPTGQGPGAFF
clone_size: NA; v_call: TRBV27; d_call: TRBD1; j_call: TRBJ2-7; cdr3_nt: TGTGCCAGCAGTTTTAGACGGACAGGGGGCGACGAGCAGTACTTC; cdr3_aa: CASSFRRTGGDEQYF
clone_size: NA; v_call: TRBV11-2; d_call: TRBD2; j_call: TRBJ2-5; cdr3_nt: TGTGCCAGCAGCTTAGGGACTAGCGCGGAGACCCAGTACTTC; cdr3_aa: CASSLGTSAETQYF
clone_size: once; v_call: TRBV6-5; d_call: NA; j_call: TRBJ1-5; cdr3_nt: TGTGCCAGCAGCCAAACCCAGAGCAATCAGCCCCAGCATTTT; cdr3_aa: CASSQTQSNQPQHF